Following are 8 T cell receptor beta chains from one sample sequenced in a study of naive and memory T cell subsets. TCR cDNA received a 3' ligated oligonucleotide that carried a UMI. Ligated cDNA underwent four rounds of PCR with nested alpha and beta constant region primers and SP2. From the 5' RACE reads, TCRdb called clonotypes with MiXCR, one entry per CDR3 protein. The repertoire holds 45,000 to 55,000 distinct CDR3 sequences, with approximately 4.5% as singletons. The receptors originated from a female donor in good health.

This clonotype was found many times. The chain joins TRBV7-9 to TRBJ2-3, with 10 nucleotides matching TRBD2. CDR1 SEHNR and CDR2 FQNEAQ come from the germline V gene (reference sequence). Germline trimming cut 7 bases from V and 3 bases from J; bases unmatched to any gene: 4. The CDR3 is 14 amino acids. The CDR3 DNA sequence: TGTGCCAGCACCAAAGCGGGAGGGACAGATACGCAGTATTTT. Residues: CASTKAGGTDTQYF.

This clonotype was detected ten times or more. The chain has TRBV18 and TRBJ1-2; D gene unclear. This CDR3 comprises 13 residues. Germline loops: CDR1 KGHSH, CDR2 LQKENI. The ends were cut back, 0 bases at V and 7 bases at J, with 9 bases in the middle. The CDR3 region is CASSPPGKLGYTF. Written as DNA, the CDR3 is TGTGCCAGCTCACCACCGGGGAAACTTGGCTACACCTTC. The full variable domain, in which reference TRBV18 and TRBJ1-2 provide the parts outside the CDR3, is NAGVMQNPRHLVRRRGQEARLRCSPMKGHSHVYWYRQLPEEGLKFMVYLQKENIIDESGMPKERFSAEFPKEGPSILRIQQVVRGDSAAYFCASSPPGKLGYTFGSGTRLTVV.

This clonotype was seen repeatedly, ten times or more. This chain joins TRBV6-2 or TRBV6-3 and TRBJ2-7; D may match TRBD1 or TRBD2 (6 bases each). CDR1 MNHEY and CDR2 SVGEGT come from the germline V gene. The CDR3 has 14 residues. Trimming shortened V by 8 bases and J by 1 base, and 15 bases separated the two germline ends. CDR3 residues: CASWRGSRSYEQYF. CDR3 nucleotides: TGTGCCAGCTGGAGGGGGTCCCGTTCCTACGAGCAGTACTTC.

At least ten counts were recorded for this clonotype. V gene TRBV5-1 combines with J gene TRBJ2-1, with D unclear. Between the trimmed V and J ends, which lost 4 bases and 2 bases, there was a span of 13 bases. In germline, CDR1 is SGHRS, CDR2 YFSETQ. This CDR3 is 15 amino acids long. In DNA, the CDR3 is TGCGCCAGCAGCCATGGTAAATCACCCTACAATGAGCAGTTCTTC. Its translation: CASSHGKSPYNEQFF.

This clonotype was seen many times. J is TRBJ1-1 and V is TRBV27; D is uncertain. The CDR3 consists of 15 residues. The ends were cut back, 3 bases at V and 0 bases at J, with 11 bases in the middle. CDR1 and CDR2 (germline): MNHEY, SMNVEV (reference sequence). The CDR3 DNA follows: TGTGCCAGCAGTTTTGACCGACCCATGAACACTGAAGCTTTCTTT. Its translation is CASSFDRPMNTEAFF.

A few counts support this clonotype. This chain uses TRBV20-1 with TRBJ2-3; 7 bases are a match to TRBD2. Germline V gene lookup returns CDR1 DFQATT and CDR2 SNEGSKA (reference sequence). The CDR3 has 14 amino acids. Trimming at V came to 5 bases and at J to 0 bases, leaving 5 bases not matched to a gene. The CDR3 region is CSALSGDSTDTQYF. Here the CDR3 DNA reads TGCAGTGCTCTAAGCGGGGATAGCACAGATACGCAGTATTTT.

J is TRBJ1-5 and V is TRBV12-3 or TRBV12-4; perhaps TRBD1 as D (6 bases). The CDR3 has 15 residues. V lost 5 bases and J 3 bases, leaving 14 bases between the germline ends. DNA for the CDR3: TGTGCCAGCAGTACAGGGCAACATCTCAATCAGCCCCAGCATTTT. As protein: CASSTGQHLNQPQHF.

This clonotype was observed many times. J is TRBJ2-3 and V is TRBV6-1; tentatively, D is TRBD2 (6 bases). The CDR3 is made up of 14 amino acids. Germline values: CDR1 MNHNS, CDR2 SASEGT. V was trimmed by 5 bases and J by 6 bases, leaving 15 bases between them. CDR3 amino acids: CASSPPEREDTQYF. For the CDR3, the DNA is TGTGCCAGCAGTCCACCGGAACGGGAGGATACGCAGTATTTT.